A selection of T cell receptor beta chains follows, all from one sample in a study of cytomegalovirus exposure and HLA in healthy donors. The data were produced by immunoSEQ multiplex PCR, yet TCRdb's version contains in-frame clones alone and is incomplete. Here the sample spans 150,000 to 200,000 clones, approximately 80% being singletons. Material for sequencing was PBMCs. The receptors shown here come from a man in his forties or fifties in good health and CMV-seropositive. Both conserved end residues are part of each CDR3. The D gene is left open where the match is weak. The size entry is marked missing in some rows and otherwise reads once, few, many or a size class.

abundance	v_gene	j_gene	d_gene	CDR3nt	CDR3aa
.	TRBV6-4	TRBJ2-1	.	TGTGCCAGCAGTGCGTCCTGGGACTTCCACAATGAGCAGTTCTTC	CASSASWDFHNEQFF
.	TRBV7-8	TRBJ2-7	.	TGTGCCAGCAGCTTAATGAGTGAAGAGCGCGAGCAGTACTTC	CASSLMSEEREQYF
.	TRBV13	TRBJ2-2	.	TGTGCCAGCAGCCGCCAGGGATACGCTAACACCGGGGAGCTGTTTTTT	CASSRQGYANTGELFF
few	TRBV5-6	TRBJ2-5	.	TGTGCCAGCAGCTTTATACACAGTCAAGAGACCCAGTACTTC	CASSFIHSQETQYF
.	TRBV29-1	TRBJ2-2	TRBD1	TGCAGCGTTGGGGATCCGACAGGGGGCACGACCGGGGAGCTGTTTTTT	CSVGDPTGGTTGELFF
.	TRBV7-6	TRBJ2-7	.	TGTGCCAGCAGCTCCCAACAGGGACCCTACGAGCAGTACTTC	CASSSQQGPYEQYF
.	TRBV19	TRBJ1-2	.	TGTGCCAGTAGTATGGAGGCCTATGGCTACACCTTC	CASSMEAYGYTF
.	TRBV5-1	TRBJ2-1	TRBD2	TGCGCCAGCAGCTTGGAGGGGTTGAGGAGCGGGAGTTACTCCTACAATGAGCAGTTCTTC	CASSLEGLRSGSYSYNEQFF
few	TRBV11-3	TRBJ2-3	TRBD2	TGTGCCAGCAGCTCCGTAGCGGGAGAGCCCGTCGATACGCAGTATTTT	CASSSVAGEPVDTQYF
.	TRBV6-5	TRBJ1-2	.	TGTGCCGCCAACTCAGGGTTTGACTACACCTTC	CAANSGFDYTF
.	TRBV19	TRBJ2-2	.	TGTGCCAGTAGTATATTGGGTCCAGGCCAAAACACCGGGGAGCTGTTTTTT	CASSILGPGQNTGELFF
.	TRBV27	TRBJ2-4	TRBD2	TGTGCCAGCACCGAAACTCAACCGGGAGGAGGAAACATTCAGTACTTC	CASTETQPGGGNIQYF
.	TRBV5-6	TRBJ2-1	.	TGTGCCAGCAGCTCGCGGTGGGGGCACTCGGCGCAGGTGGAGCAGTTCTTC	CASSSRWGHSAQVEQFF
.	TRBV7-9	TRBJ2-5	TRBD1	TGTGCCAGCAGCCCCGGGACAGAAGAGACCCAGTACTTC	CASSPGTEETQYF
.	TRBV10-3	TRBJ2-5	.	TGTGCCATCAGTGAGTCGTCGGGGGTAGAGACCCAGTACTTC	CAISESSGVETQYF
.	TRBV10-2	TRBJ2-2	TRBD1	TGCGCCAGCAGTGAGAACAGGGGCGGCACCGGGGAGCTGTTTTTT	CASSENRGGTGELFF
.	TRBV28	TRBJ2-6	TRBD1	TGTGCCAGCAGCGACAGGGGGGCAGGGGCCAACGTCCTGACTTTC	CASSDRGAGANVLTF
few	TRBV28	TRBJ2-1	TRBD2	TGTGCCAGCAGTTCCCCCCTAGCGGGAGAGCAGAATGAGCAGTTCTTC	CASSSPLAGEQNEQFF
.	TRBV7-9	TRBJ2-2	.	TGTGCCAGCAGCTCTTTGTCGGGGGTCGCGGGGGAGCTGTTTTTT	CASSSLSGVAGELFF
.	TRBV18	TRBJ2-6	.	TGTGCCAGCTCACCGCAGGGTCCTGGGGCCAACGTCCTGACTTTC	CASSPQGPGANVLTF
.	TRBV9	TRBJ2-5	TRBD2	TGTGCCAGCAGCGTAGGTAGCGGGAGTTGGGGGGAGTCCCAGTACTTC	CASSVGSGSWGESQYF
.	TRBV5-1	TRBJ2-5	TRBD2	TGCGCCAGCAGCTCGTCACGGGGGGGCCGTTTGGAGACCCAGTACTTC	CASSSSRGGRLETQYF
.	TRBV18	TRBJ1-4	TRBD1	TGTGCCAGCTCACAAGGACAGGCCGAAAAACTGTTTTTT	CASSQGQAEKLFF
.	TRBV21-1	TRBJ2-3	.	TGTGCCAGCAGTTCTTCCGGGGGTACGATAACGTGGACGCAGTATTTT	CASSSSGGTITWTQYF
.	TRBV6-5	TRBJ2-7	TRBD1	TGTGCCAGCAGTTCCGGGACAGGAACCTACGAGCAGTACTTC	CASSSGTGTYEQYF
.	TRBV28	TRBJ2-7	TRBD1	TGTGCCAGCAGTTTCGCCGGGACAGCCTACTTC	CASSFAGTAYF
.	TRBV28	TRBJ1-2	.	TGTGCCAGCAGTTTCCGGATCGGGAACTATGGCTACACCTTC	CASSFRIGNYGYTF
.	TRBV5-8	TRBJ1-5	.	TGTGCCAGCAGCCCATTGGGGCAGAAAAATCAGCCCCAGCATTTT	CASSPLGQKNQPQHF
.	TRBV5-1	TRBJ2-6	TRBD1	TGCGCCAGCAGCCCCCCGGGACAGCCTTTCTCTGGGGCCAACGTCCTGACTTTC	CASSPPGQPFSGANVLTF
.	TRBV27	TRBJ2-3	.	TGTGCCAGCAGTTCCTGGGGGCCGGGTACAGATACGCAGTATTTT	CASSSWGPGTDTQYF
.	TRBV10-3	TRBJ1-1	TRBD1	TGTGCCATCAGTGGGCAGGGGGAGAAGAACACTGAAGCTTTCTTT	CAISGQGEKNTEAFF
.	TRBV10-3	TRBJ2-1	TRBD2	TGTGCCATCAGTGACCCGGTTGAAGCGGGAGTCCTTAATGAGCAGTTCTTC	CAISDPVEAGVLNEQFF
.	TRBV9	TRBJ2-3	TRBD2	TGTGCCAGCAGCGTAGCTTCGCGGGGGTCCGCGGGTACGCAGTATTTT	CASSVASRGSAGTQYF